These 32 T cell receptor beta chains came from one sample sequenced in a study of molecular identifiers for immune sequencing clone quantification. A single record per CDR3 protein comes from TCRdb applying MiXCR to the PCR reads. The sample yields some 650,000 distinct CDR3 sequences, approximately 20% seen once. The sequenced material came from naive CD8+ T cells from blood, with Jurkat cell RNA spiked in. Subset here: FACS-sorted CD8+CD4-CCR7+CD45RA+ naive T cells. The receptors derive from a human donor in good health. Some libraries in this study had Jurkat cell RNA spiked in.

This clonotype was observed many times. The CDR3 is CASSFGGRGQPQHF. CDR3 sequence (DNA): TGTGCCAGCAGTTTTGGGGGAAGGGGTCAGCCCCAGCATTTT. The chain has TRBV28 and TRBJ1-5; D might be TRBD1 (5 bases). V shed 3 bases and J shed 6 bases, with 12 bases lying between them. The CDR3 is made up of 14 amino acids. Germline CDR1 is MDHEN and CDR2 is SYDVKM.

Many counts were recorded for this clonotype. The chain combines TRBV12-3 or TRBV12-4 with TRBJ2-7; D remains unclear. The ends were cut back, 6 bases at V and 5 bases at J, with 14 bases in the middle. There are 13 residues in the CDR3. The CDR3 reads CASSRTAFHEQYF. CDR3 in DNA: TGTGCCAGCAGCCGAACTGCGTTCCACGAGCAGTACTTC.

In DNA form, the CDR3 reads TGTGCCAGCAGTTTACAGGGGGTATGGGGAGAGACCCAGTACTTC. Protein product: CASSLQGVWGETQYF. This chain links TRBV28 with TRBJ2-5; 7 nucleotides line up with TRBD1. Germline CDR1 is MDHEN and CDR2 is SYDVKM. V dropped 2 bases and J dropped 4; count of bases not matched to a gene: 7. The CDR3 is 15 amino acids.

This clonotype was observed a single time. This could be a read error, since a much larger clone is one nucleotide away. V usage is TRBV7-9 and J usage is TRBJ2-2; possible D gene TRBD2, 5 bases. CDR1 and CDR2 from the germline V gene are SEHNR and FQNEAQ (reference sequence). The CDR3 spans 12 residues. CDR3 in amino acids: CVIRAEPGELFF. The DNA for the CDR3 is TGTGTCATCAGAGCGGAGCCCGGGGAGCTGTTTTTT. Full variable domain (missing parts from reference TRBV7-9 and TRBJ2-2): DTGVSQNPRHKITKRGQNVTFRCDPISEHNRLYWYRQTLGQGPEFLTYFQNEAQLEKSRLLSDRFSAERPKGSFSTLEIQRTEQGDSAMYLCVIRAEPGELFFGEGSRLTVL.

This clonotype was seen ten or more times. The chain combines TRBV4-3 with TRBJ2-5; D might be TRBD2 (6 bases). Trimming took 0 bases from V and 4 from J, leaving 15 bases between them. The CDR3 is 16 amino acids. Looked up from germline, CDR1 is LGHNA and CDR2 is YSLEER. The CDR3 region is CASSQDLVGGGETQYF. CDR3 nucleotide sequence: TGCGCCAGCAGCCAAGATTTGGTGGGGGGTGGAGAGACCCAGTACTTC.

This clonotype was detected ten times or more. The chain links TRBV24-1 to TRBJ2-5; D uncertain. Trimming took 5 bases from V and 7 from J, leaving 7 bases between them. The CDR3 spans 11 residues. The germline gives CDR1 KGHDR, CDR2 SFDVKD. CDR3: CATSAGSTQYF. CDR3 nucleotide sequence: TGTGCCACCAGTGCTGGTTCGACCCAGTACTTC.

There are many counts of this clonotype. The chain combines TRBV19 with TRBJ2-2; possible D gene TRBD1, 6 bases. The CDR3 runs 18 residues. V was shortened by 5 bases and J by 4 bases, with 23 bases between the two germline ends. Germline loops: CDR1 LNHDA, CDR2 SQIVND (reference sequence). The CDR3 reads CASSPKITGWEGTGELFF. The DNA of the CDR3 is TGTGCCAGTAGTCCCAAAATCACAGGGTGGGAAGGCACCGGGGAGCTGTTTTTT.

A few counts support this clonotype. The V and J genes are TRBV28 and TRBJ2-7; D might be TRBD2 (6 bases). Germline V gene data show CDR1 as MDHEN and CDR2 as SYDVKM. Trimming removed 4 bases at V and 3 bases at J, with 19 bases between. This CDR3 is 16 amino acids long. Here the CDR3 DNA reads TGTGCCAGCAGTTCTCGGTCGATCGGGACTTTCTACGAGCAGTACTTC. This encodes CASSSRSIGTFYEQYF.

This clonotype turned up a few times. The chain carries TRBV6-5 and TRBJ2-1, with 7 bases identical to TRBD2. Losses at the gene ends were 2 bases for V and 9 bases for J; bases not matched to a gene: 4. This CDR3 has 13 amino acids. From germline, CDR1 is MNHEY and CDR2 SVGAGI. The CDR3 loop is CASSYQGGGEQFF. In nucleotides, the CDR3 is TGTGCCAGCAGTTACCAGGGCGGGGGTGAGCAGTTCTTC.

Worth noting for this clonotype: A read error may explain this, as a much larger clone is one base away. The chain carries TRBV5-1 and TRBJ2-3, with D uncertain. Per the germline V gene, CDR1 is SGHRS and CDR2 is YFSETQ. Trimming removed 0 bases from V and 8 bases from J, with 10 bases in between. The CDR3 is 13 residues long. The DNA for the CDR3 is TGCGCCAGCAGCTTGGTACAGCCAGGTACGCAGTATTTT. Translated: CASSLVQPGTQYF.

In its sample, this clonotype was seen a few times. The chain joins TRBV20-1 to TRBJ2-1; 9 bases are shared with TRBD1. Germline CDR1 DFQATT, CDR2 SNEGSKA (reference sequence). The CDR3 totals 13 residues. J was trimmed by 10 bases and V by 0 bases; bases with no gene match: 4. The CDR3 protein is CSARDWGTGEQFF. Here the CDR3 DNA reads TGCAGTGCTAGAGATTGGGGGACAGGGGAGCAGTTCTTC.

This clonotype turned up a few times. The CDR3 spells CASSSGTRLYEQYF. As DNA, the CDR3 is TGTGCCAGCAGTTCCGGGACTAGACTGTACGAGCAGTACTTC. The chain has TRBV2 and TRBJ2-7; TRBD2 aligns across 8 bases. V gave up 5 bases and J gave up 4 bases; unmatched junction bases: 7. The CDR3 has 14 amino acids. Germline loops: CDR1 SNHLY, CDR2 FYNNEI.

In the case of this clonotype: This may come from a read error, since a much larger clone is one base off. V gene TRBV6-5 combines with J gene TRBJ2-5; a possible D gene is TRBD2 (7 bases). The V end lost 0 bases, the J end lost 4 bases, and 12 bases lay between the germline ends. This CDR3 contains 15 residues. Per germline, CDR1 MNHEY and CDR2 SVGAGI. The CDR3 sequence is CASSYSGGGLETQYF. Here the CDR3 DNA reads TGTGCCAGCAGTTACTCGGGGGGGGGCTTAGAGACCCAGTACTTC.

This clonotype was seen at least ten times. The J gene is TRBJ1-1, the V gene TRBV6-2 or TRBV6-3; D call uncertain. Trimming took off 7 bases at V and 6 bases at J, with 12 bases between the two ends. This CDR3 spans 12 amino acids. Germline V gene data show CDR1 as MNHEY and CDR2 as SVGEGT. DNA of the CDR3: TGTGCCAGCACCACGTCAGGTGCTGAAGCTTTCTTT. Translating it yields CASTTSGAEAFF.

Note on this clonotype: This may come from a read error, since a much larger clone is one base off. The J gene is TRBJ2-3, the V gene TRBV4-2; D ambiguous. From germline, CDR1 is LGHNA and CDR2 YNFKEQ. CDR3 length: 13 amino acids. The CDR3 bases are TGTGCCAGCAACCAAGGTTCCGTCGATACGCAGTATTTT. This sequence encodes CASNQGSVDTQYF.

This clonotype appeared a few times. This rearrangement joins TRBV19 to TRBJ2-5; 12 bases are shared with TRBD2. Germline-derived CDR1 and CDR2 are LNHDA and SQIVND (reference sequence). J gave up 9 bases and V 9 bases, and 14 bases lay outside the gene matches. The CDR3 has 15 residues. The CDR3 spells CASRLDPGLAGPQYF. The CDR3, as DNA: TGTGCCAGCCGATTAGACCCCGGACTAGCGGGACCCCAGTACTTC.

In this sample, this clonotype turned up many times. The CDR3 DNA follows: TGCAGCGTTGAAGAGGGACTACTATATGAGCAGTTCTTC. Protein: CSVEEGLLYEQFF. The chain employs TRBV29-1 and TRBJ2-1; the match to TRBD2 covers 7 bases. With 0 bases clipped from V and 8 bases from J, the junction kept 4 bases outside the gene matches. The CDR3 extends over 13 amino acids. The V gene's germline CDR1 is SQVTM and CDR2 ANQGSEA.

This clonotype was seen at least ten times. The chain couples TRBV30 to TRBJ1-1; perhaps TRBD1 as D (5 bases). Trimming left V 0 bases short and J 8 bases short, with 10 bases between. CDR1 is GTSNPN, CDR2 SVGIG, per germline (reference sequence). CDR3 size: 12 residues. The CDR3 DNA follows: TGTGCCTGGAGTGTACTGGACATCGAAGCTTTCTTT. Its translation is CAWSVLDIEAFF.

V and J are TRBV30 and TRBJ2-3, with D perhaps matching TRBD2 (7 bases). CDR1 and CDR2 (germline): GTSNPN, SVGIG (reference sequence). The CDR3 totals 13 residues. V dropped 4 bases and J dropped 3 bases, with 11 bases sitting between them. The CDR3 here is CAWIGGPTDTQYF. In DNA, the CDR3 is TGTGCCTGGATCGGGGGGCCGACAGATACGCAGTATTTT.

This clonotype was recorded at least ten times. V gene TRBV30 combines with J gene TRBJ2-1; TRBD2 agrees at 9 bases. Germline V CDR1 and CDR2: GTSNPN, SVGIG (reference sequence). Germline trimming cut 3 bases from V and 8 bases from J; bases unmatched to any gene: 8. This CDR3 is built from 14 residues. The CDR3 is CAWSLAGFEDEQFF. In nucleotides, the CDR3 is TGTGCCTGGAGCCTAGCGGGATTCGAGGATGAGCAGTTCTTC.

With respect to this clonotype: It may be a read error: a sequence one base away is much more abundant. The V gene is TRBV20-1, the J gene TRBJ2-5; 10 nucleotides align to TRBD2. Germline V gene data show CDR1 as DFQATT and CDR2 as SNEGSKA (reference sequence). V lost 0 bases to trimming and J lost 6 bases; unmatched junction nucleotides: 7. The CDR3 length is 15 residues. CDR3 in amino acids: CSARDPSGSAKTQYF. DNA for the CDR3: TGCAGTGCTAGAGATCCTAGCGGGAGTGCGAAGACCCAGTACTTC.

This clonotype was seen repeatedly, ten times or more. V and J are TRBV5-6 and TRBJ2-3; D tentatively reads TRBD1 or TRBD2 (5 bases each). Germline assignment: CDR1 SGHDT and CDR2 YYEEEE. This CDR3 contains 12 residues. V shed 4 bases and J shed 8 bases, with 11 bases lying between them. CDR3 bases: TGTGCCAGCAGCGAGGGGTCTCGTACGCAGTATTTT. This codes for CASSEGSRTQYF.

On this clonotype itself: One base away lies a much larger clone, so this may be a sequencing read error. This chain joins TRBV29-1 and TRBJ2-2; 8 bases map to TRBD2. The CDR3 totals 16 residues. Germline V CDR1 and CDR2: SQVTM, ANQGSEA. This CDR3 reads CSVAGSGVSNTGEPFF. CDR3 DNA sequence: TGCAGCGTTGCGGGTAGCGGGGTATCGAACACCGGGGAGCCGTTTTTT.

This clonotype has at least ten counts. The J gene is TRBJ1-2, the V gene TRBV28, with D unresolved. Germline CDR1 MDHEN, CDR2 SYDVKM. Trimming stripped 6 bases from V and 4 bases from J, with 18 bases between. The CDR3 is made up of 15 amino acids. CDR3 loop: CASSDPPAATYGYTF. The CDR3 DNA reads as TGTGCCAGCAGCGATCCCCCCGCGGCCACCTATGGCTACACCTTC.

This clonotype was observed at least ten times. The genes are TRBV4-1 and TRBJ1-1; a weak D match, TRBD1 (6 bases). Trimming removed 0 bases at V and 0 bases at J, with 11 bases between. Germline-derived CDR1 and CDR2 are MGHRA and YSYEKL. The CDR3 spans 16 residues. CDR3 coding DNA: TGCGCCAGCAGCCAAGATCCGGGACAAATGAACACTGAAGCTTTCTTT. Encoded protein: CASSQDPGQMNTEAFF.

This clonotype appeared many times. The chain carries TRBV2 and TRBJ2-5; D tentatively reads TRBD1 or TRBD2 (6 bases each). Germline lookup yields CDR1 SNHLY and CDR2 FYNNEI. With 1 base removed from V and 1 base from J, the gap between germline ends came to 10 bases. This CDR3 region has 15 residues. CDR3 sequence: CASSEDGGPQETQYF. The CDR3 DNA follows: TGTGCCAGCAGTGAAGACGGGGGCCCCCAAGAGACCCAGTACTTC. Complete variable domain (other parts from reference TRBV2 and TRBJ2-5): EPEVTQTPSHQVTQMGQEVILRCVPISNHLYFYWYRQILGQKVEFLVSFYNNEISEKSEIFDDQFSVERPDGSNFTLKIRSTKLEDSAMYFCASSEDGGPQETQYFGPGTRLLVL.

The rearrangement links TRBV7-9 to TRBJ2-3, with TRBD1 matching over 8 bases. With 8 bases clipped from V and 5 bases from J, the junction kept 18 bases outside the gene matches. Germline V lookup: CDR1 SEHNR, CDR2 FQNEAQ (reference sequence). This CDR3 is built from 17 residues. CDR3 in DNA: TGTGCCAGCTCACACCCAATTTCCGGACAGGGTCAAGATACGCAGTATTTT. The encoded protein is CASSHPISGQGQDTQYF.

This clonotype was seen only a few times. The chain employs TRBV18 and TRBJ1-1; TRBD1 might be the D (6 bases). The CDR3 has 14 residues. The ends were cut back, 0 bases at V and 4 bases at J, with 9 bases in the middle. The germline CDR1 and CDR2 sequences are KGHSH and LQKENI. The CDR3 nucleotides are TGTGCCAGCTCACCACCAGGGGGTATCACTGAAGCTTTCTTT. Its protein product is CASSPPGGITEAFF. Looking up the rest from reference TRBV18 and TRBJ1-1 gives the full variable domain: NAGVMQNPRHLVRRRGQEARLRCSPMKGHSHVYWYRQLPEEGLKFMVYLQKENIIDESGMPKERFSAEFPKEGPSILRIQQVVRGDSAAYFCASSPPGGITEAFFGQGTRLTVV.

This clonotype occurred a few times. The chain uses TRBV7-9 and TRBJ1-5; D is possibly TRBD1 (5 bases). Trimming cost V 1 base and J 7 bases, with 11 bases left between them. The length of the CDR3 is 14 residues. The germline CDR1 and CDR2 sequences are SEHNR and FQNEAQ (reference sequence). CDR3 nucleotides: TGTGCCAGCAGCTTAGGGGGGTTGGAGCAGCCCCAGCATTTT. Amino acids: CASSLGGLEQPQHF.

This clonotype was counted ten times or more. J is TRBJ1-4 and V is TRBV20-1, with D possibly TRBD1 on 5 matching bases. V was shortened by 4 bases and J by 5 bases, with 17 bases between the two germline ends. CDR3 length: 15 amino acids. CDR1 DFQATT and CDR2 SNEGSKA come from the germline V gene (reference sequence). Here the CDR3 DNA reads TGCAGTGCTACCGTCCAGGGCGCTGTCAATGAAAAACTGTTTTTT. Encoded protein: CSATVQGAVNEKLFF.

The gene calls are TRBV19 and TRBJ2-1; 9 bases match TRBD2. V lost 4 bases to trimming and J lost 4 bases; unmatched junction nucleotides: 2. The CDR3 length is 14 residues. Per germline, CDR1 LNHDA and CDR2 SQIVND (reference sequence). CDR3: CASSSGGAYNEQFF. DNA for the CDR3: TGTGCCAGTAGTAGCGGGGGGGCTTACAATGAGCAGTTCTTC.

J is TRBJ1-5 and V is TRBV5-6; D perhaps matches TRBD1 (6 bases). Germline V gene lookup returns CDR1 SGHDT and CDR2 YYEEEE. Trimming pared 1 base from V and 6 bases from J, leaving 8 bases between. The CDR3 is 13 amino acids. The CDR3 nucleotides read TGTGCCAGCAGCTTGAGACAGGCTCAGCCCCAGCATTTT. Translated: CASSLRQAQPQHF.